The rows below give T cell receptor beta chains drawn from one sample of a study of shared clonotypes between healthy human individuals. TCRdb's table, derived via immunoSEQ multiplex PCR, lists solely in-frame clones and lacks some. The sample holds 2 million or so clones, 85% to 95% seen once. The sample consisted of naive CD8+ T cells sorted from blood. The receptors were gathered from a man between 18 and 35 years old in good health. Each CDR3 is given with its conserved first and last residue. Fields, in order: J gene, D gene, clone size, V gene, CDR3 DNA, CDR3 protein. D genes are given only for firm matches. Part of the rows lack a size; the others show once, few, many or a class for expanded clones.

j_call: TRBJ2-1
d_call: TRBD2
clone_size: NA
v_call: TRBV27
cdr3_nt: TGTGCCAGCAGTTTACGGGAACTAGCGGGAGCCTACAATGAGCAGTTCTTC
cdr3_aa: CASSLRELAGAYNEQFF

j_call: TRBJ2-1
d_call: NA
clone_size: NA
v_call: TRBV27
cdr3_nt: TGTGCCAGCAGTTCGGGTTTCCACAATGAGCAGTTCTTC
cdr3_aa: CASSSGFHNEQFF

j_call: TRBJ2-1
d_call: TRBD2
clone_size: once
v_call: TRBV7-9
cdr3_nt: TGTGCCAGCACAGGAGGCGGGGAGGGCTACAATGAGCAGTTCTTC
cdr3_aa: CASTGGGEGYNEQFF

j_call: TRBJ1-1
d_call: NA
clone_size: NA
v_call: TRBV25-1
cdr3_nt: TGTGCCAGCAGTGTCCAGGGGTCAAGTACTGAAGCTTTCTTT
cdr3_aa: CASSVQGSSTEAFF

j_call: TRBJ1-5
d_call: NA
clone_size: NA
v_call: TRBV6-6
cdr3_nt: TGTGCCAGCAGCAACAGGGACCCGAGTGTGACCCAGCATTTT
cdr3_aa: CASSNRDPSVTQHF

j_call: TRBJ2-1
d_call: TRBD2
clone_size: NA
v_call: TRBV13
cdr3_nt: TGTGCCAGCAGCTGGGGACTAGCGGGAGACAGTGAGCAGTTCTTC
cdr3_aa: CASSWGLAGDSEQFF

j_call: TRBJ2-7
d_call: NA
clone_size: NA
v_call: TRBV30
cdr3_nt: TGTGCCTGGAGTGTTCTCGCGGAGCAGTACTTC
cdr3_aa: CAWSVLAEQYF

j_call: TRBJ2-7
d_call: NA
clone_size: NA
v_call: TRBV14
cdr3_nt: TGTGCCAGCAGCCAAGAAGGCGAGGGGGACCACGAGCAGTACTTC
cdr3_aa: CASSQEGEGDHEQYF

j_call: TRBJ2-3
d_call: NA
clone_size: NA
v_call: TRBV4-1
cdr3_nt: TGCGCCAGCAGCCTAAGTGGGACAGCGGGAGATACGCAGTATTTT
cdr3_aa: CASSLSGTAGDTQYF

j_call: TRBJ2-5
d_call: NA
clone_size: NA
v_call: TRBV21-1
cdr3_nt: TGTGCCAGCAGCTTAAAAAGTGGGACAGGGATGGTCGGTGATGGGGAGACCCAGTACTTC
cdr3_aa: CASSLKSGTGMVGDGETQYF

j_call: TRBJ2-7
d_call: NA
clone_size: NA
v_call: TRBV6-1
cdr3_nt: TGTGCCAGCAGTGAAGTTATAAATGGCTACGAGCAGTACTTC
cdr3_aa: CASSEVINGYEQYF

j_call: TRBJ2-1
d_call: TRBD2
clone_size: NA
v_call: TRBV19
cdr3_nt: TGTGCCAGTAGTATCAGCGGGGATGAGCAGTTCTTC
cdr3_aa: CASSISGDEQFF

j_call: TRBJ2-7
d_call: TRBD2
clone_size: NA
v_call: TRBV5-8
cdr3_nt: TGTGCCAGTTCCTGGGGCGGGAGCTTTTACGAGCAGTACTTC
cdr3_aa: CASSWGGSFYEQYF

j_call: TRBJ2-7
d_call: TRBD2
clone_size: NA
v_call: TRBV5-1
cdr3_nt: TGCGCCAGCAGCTTAATGCTTAGCGGGGTGGCTCAGGCCGAGCAGTACTTC
cdr3_aa: CASSLMLSGVAQAEQYF

j_call: TRBJ2-7
d_call: TRBD1
clone_size: NA
v_call: TRBV2
cdr3_nt: TGTGCCAGCAGTATCGGACAGGGGCTTAGGGGCGAGCAGTACTTC
cdr3_aa: CASSIGQGLRGEQYF

j_call: TRBJ2-3
d_call: TRBD1
clone_size: NA
v_call: TRBV27
cdr3_nt: TGTGCCAGCAGTTTATCACCGACAGGGTTCACAGATACGCAGTATTTT
cdr3_aa: CASSLSPTGFTDTQYF

j_call: TRBJ2-2
d_call: NA
clone_size: NA
v_call: TRBV19
cdr3_nt: TGTGCCAGTAGTCCTCAGGGAGAGGGTACCGGGGAGCTGTTTTTT
cdr3_aa: CASSPQGEGTGELFF

j_call: TRBJ2-5
d_call: NA
clone_size: NA
v_call: TRBV5-8
cdr3_nt: TGTGCCAGCAGCCATCAGTGGCAAGAGACCCAGTACTTC
cdr3_aa: CASSHQWQETQYF

j_call: TRBJ1-5
d_call: TRBD1
clone_size: NA
v_call: TRBV4-2
cdr3_nt: TGTGCCAGCAGCCGATATGAGGACAGGGAGGATCAGCCCCAGCATTTT
cdr3_aa: CASSRYEDREDQPQHF

j_call: TRBJ2-7
d_call: TRBD2
clone_size: NA
v_call: TRBV19
cdr3_nt: TGTGCCAGTAGTCCCGGAGTAGCGGGAGGGCGTCAGGCCCTTTACGAGCAGTACTTC
cdr3_aa: CASSPGVAGGRQALYEQYF

j_call: TRBJ2-7
d_call: TRBD1
clone_size: NA
v_call: TRBV4-1
cdr3_nt: TGCGCCAGCAGCCACTACCCGGAGGTACAGGGGGCAGAAGAGCAGTACTTC
cdr3_aa: CASSHYPEVQGAEEQYF

j_call: TRBJ1-1
d_call: NA
clone_size: NA
v_call: TRBV6-5
cdr3_nt: TGTGCCAGCAGTTACAAGGGTAACACTGAAGCTTTCTTT
cdr3_aa: CASSYKGNTEAFF

j_call: TRBJ2-5
d_call: NA
clone_size: NA
v_call: TRBV11-2
cdr3_nt: TGTGCCAGCAGCTTCACACGGTACCAAGAGACCCAGTACTTC
cdr3_aa: CASSFTRYQETQYF

j_call: TRBJ2-1
d_call: NA
clone_size: NA
v_call: TRBV5-8
cdr3_nt: TGTGCCAGCAGCCGCGATCACAATGAGCAGTTCTTC
cdr3_aa: CASSRDHNEQFF

j_call: TRBJ1-4
d_call: NA
clone_size: NA
v_call: TRBV11-2
cdr3_nt: TGTGCCAGCAGCGCTTTTCCGGCAAGCAATGAAAAACTGTTTTTT
cdr3_aa: CASSAFPASNEKLFF

j_call: TRBJ2-3
d_call: NA
clone_size: NA
v_call: TRBV30
cdr3_nt: TGTGCCTGGAGTGTAGGGGGGAGTACAGATACGCAGTATTTT
cdr3_aa: CAWSVGGSTDTQYF

j_call: TRBJ2-7
d_call: TRBD2
clone_size: NA
v_call: TRBV15
cdr3_nt: TGTGCCACCAGCGGGGGACTAGGAGCCTACGAGCAGTACTTC
cdr3_aa: CATSGGLGAYEQYF

j_call: TRBJ2-3
d_call: NA
clone_size: NA
v_call: TRBV5-6
cdr3_nt: TGTGCCAGCAGCTTGTTTTTAGAGGACACCCTGCAGTATTTT
cdr3_aa: CASSLFLEDTLQYF

j_call: TRBJ2-5
d_call: NA
clone_size: once
v_call: TRBV4-1
cdr3_nt: TGCGCCAGCAGCCCGACCGGTGAGACCCAGTACTTC
cdr3_aa: CASSPTGETQYF

j_call: TRBJ2-7
d_call: NA
clone_size: NA
v_call: TRBV27
cdr3_nt: TGTGCCAGCAGTTTATCGCGGGTTCAGCACGAGCAGTACTTC
cdr3_aa: CASSLSRVQHEQYF

j_call: TRBJ2-7
d_call: NA
clone_size: once
v_call: TRBV15
cdr3_nt: TGTGCCACCAGCCCGGGGGCCCAGTGGGAGCAGTACTTC
cdr3_aa: CATSPGAQWEQYF

j_call: TRBJ2-7
d_call: TRBD1
clone_size: NA
v_call: TRBV5-4
cdr3_nt: TGTGCCAGCAGCTTCAGGGGGAGCTCCTACGAGCAGTACTTC
cdr3_aa: CASSFRGSSYEQYF

j_call: TRBJ2-7
d_call: NA
clone_size: NA
v_call: TRBV11-2
cdr3_nt: TGTGCCAGCAGCAGGCTCCCCTCCCGGGAGCAGTACTTC
cdr3_aa: CASSRLPSREQYF

j_call: TRBJ2-7
d_call: TRBD1
clone_size: NA
v_call: TRBV5-1
cdr3_nt: TGCGCCAGCAGCTATGACAGGGGGCTCGAGCAGTACTTC
cdr3_aa: CASSYDRGLEQYF

j_call: TRBJ2-7
d_call: NA
clone_size: NA
v_call: TRBV19
cdr3_nt: TGTGCCAGTAGCGAGGGGGAGGGCTACGAGCAGTACTTC
cdr3_aa: CASSEGEGYEQYF

j_call: TRBJ1-1
d_call: TRBD1
clone_size: NA
v_call: TRBV19
cdr3_nt: TGTGCCAGTAGCGGACAGGTGTTGAACACTGAAGCTTTCTTT
cdr3_aa: CASSGQVLNTEAFF

j_call: TRBJ1-1
d_call: NA
clone_size: NA
v_call: TRBV28
cdr3_nt: TGTGCCAGCAGTTTGGGGGTGGTGAACACTGAAGCTTTCTTT
cdr3_aa: CASSLGVVNTEAFF

j_call: TRBJ2-5
d_call: NA
clone_size: once
v_call: TRBV5-1
cdr3_nt: TGCGCCAGCAGTTCCCAGGGGGGCCTAGGGGAGACCCAGTACTTC
cdr3_aa: CASSSQGGLGETQYF

j_call: TRBJ1-2
d_call: NA
clone_size: NA
v_call: TRBV6-6
cdr3_nt: TGTGCCAGCACCCAAATGACAGCCTTCTATGGCTACACCTTC
cdr3_aa: CASTQMTAFYGYTF

j_call: TRBJ2-7
d_call: NA
clone_size: NA
v_call: TRBV2
cdr3_nt: TGTGCCAGCAGTGAAAGGACAGCCTACGAGCAGTACTTC
cdr3_aa: CASSERTAYEQYF

j_call: TRBJ2-7
d_call: NA
clone_size: NA
v_call: TRBV5-5
cdr3_nt: TGTGCCAGCAGCTTGGCGGGACACCGCGAGCAGTACTTC
cdr3_aa: CASSLAGHREQYF

j_call: TRBJ1-1
d_call: NA
clone_size: NA
v_call: TRBV5-6
cdr3_nt: TGTGCCAGCAGCTTAGAGGTGAACACTGAAGCTTTCTTT
cdr3_aa: CASSLEVNTEAFF

j_call: TRBJ2-5
d_call: TRBD2
clone_size: NA
v_call: TRBV5-1
cdr3_nt: TGCGCCAGCAGCTTGGCCCTAGCGGGGGGAATTAACCAAGAGACCCAGTACTTC
cdr3_aa: CASSLALAGGINQETQYF

j_call: TRBJ1-3
d_call: NA
clone_size: NA
v_call: TRBV6-6
cdr3_nt: TGTGCCAGCAGTTTCTCTGGAAACACCATATATTTT
cdr3_aa: CASSFSGNTIYF

j_call: TRBJ2-7
d_call: TRBD1
clone_size: NA
v_call: TRBV27
cdr3_nt: TGTGCCAGCAGTATGGGGACAGGGAGCTACGAGCAGTACTTC
cdr3_aa: CASSMGTGSYEQYF

j_call: TRBJ2-7
d_call: NA
clone_size: NA
v_call: TRBV6-1
cdr3_nt: TGTGCCAGCAGTGAAGCGCTTCCTTACGAGCAGTACTTC
cdr3_aa: CASSEALPYEQYF

j_call: TRBJ1-2
d_call: NA
clone_size: NA
v_call: TRBV6-5
cdr3_nt: TGTGCCAGCAGTAAAGACCCCTATGGCTACACCTTC
cdr3_aa: CASSKDPYGYTF

j_call: TRBJ2-1
d_call: NA
clone_size: NA
v_call: TRBV7-2
cdr3_nt: TGTGCCAGCAGCTTAGGGGGAGCGGCCGTAAGCTCCTACAATGAGCAGTTCTTC
cdr3_aa: CASSLGGAAVSSYNEQFF

j_call: TRBJ1-4
d_call: NA
clone_size: NA
v_call: TRBV6-1
cdr3_nt: TGTGCCAGCAGTGAAGGTTGGGGGGAAAAACTGTTTTTT
cdr3_aa: CASSEGWGEKLFF

j_call: TRBJ2-3
d_call: TRBD2
clone_size: NA
v_call: TRBV10-2
cdr3_nt: TGCGCCAGCAGCGAGTTGGGGACTAGCGGGAGGGAAGATACGCAGTATTTT
cdr3_aa: CASSELGTSGREDTQYF